The following is a T cell receptor (beta chain) sequence with its context. Mismatch with germline at one junction end may stem from a read error. A second roughly 6 to 12 cycle PCR used barcoded and J-beta primers. TCRdb reanalysed the 5' RACE reads using MiXCR and keeps one entry per CDR3 protein. The repertoire holds approximately 1,000,000 distinct CDR3 sequences, with more than 30% as singletons. The source of the sample is a study of blood T cells in healthy people across ages. The sequenced sample consisted of blood. This clonotype was sampled from a man aged 18 to 30 in good health.

The CDR3 region has the DNA TGTGCCAGCTCCAAAGGGGGACTAGCGTACAATGTGCAGTTCTTC. This gives the protein CASSKGGLAYNVQFF. J is TRBJ2-1 and V is TRBV18; 10 nucleotides align to TRBD2. Germline lookup yields CDR1 KGHSH and CDR2 LQKENI. This CDR3 contains 15 residues.